These 21 T cell receptor beta chains were sequenced from one sample in a study of T cell changes during pregnancy in multiple sclerosis. The repertoire was sequenced with immunoSEQ multiplex PCR; TCRdb's copy has only in-frame clones and lacks some. The sample carries 65,000 to 75,000 clones, 90% to 95% recorded once. The sample consisted of peripheral blood, taken in the second trimester of pregnancy. Receptor source: a female donor with multiple sclerosis, enrolled in a pregnancy study.

There are a few counts of this clone. The chain's CDR3 is CASRLGGSITEQYF. The DNA of the CDR3 is TGTGCCAGCAGGCTAGGGGGCTCTATTACCGAGCAGTACTTC. The chain uses TRBV6-6 and TRBJ2-7; the match to TRBD1 covers 7 bases. This CDR3 comprises 14 residues. V lost 6 bases to trimming and J lost 6 bases; unmatched junction nucleotides: 11. Looked up from germline, CDR1 is MNHNY and CDR2 is SVGAGI (reference sequence).

This chain uses TRBV11-3 with TRBJ2-3, with D possibly being TRBD2 (5 bases). Trimming left V 6 bases short and J 2 bases short, with 6 bases between. This CDR3 has 12 residues. CDR1 is SGHNT and CDR2 is YENEEA in the germline V gene. Written as DNA, the CDR3 is TGTGCCAGCAGAGACTACACAGATACGCAGTATTTT. This gives the protein CASRDYTDTQYF. The complete variable domain, with remaining parts taken from reference TRBV11-3 and TRBJ2-3, reads EAGVVQSPRYKIIEKKQPVAFWCNPISGHNTLYWYLQNLGQGPELLIRYENEEAVDDSQLPKDRFSAERLKGVDSTLKIQPAELGDSAVYLCASRDYTDTQYFGPGTRLTVL.

As for this clone: Germline and junction disagree at one end, which may indicate a read error. The chain links TRBV19 to TRBJ1-5, with 7 bases matching TRBD1. There are 13 residues in the CDR3. Germline CDR1 reads LNHDA; CDR2 reads SQIVND (reference sequence). The CDR3, as DNA: TGTGCCAGTACGGGACAGCCCTATCAGCCCCGGCATTTT. This gives the protein CASTGQPYQPRHF.

This clone was seen only once. V gene TRBV18 combines with J gene TRBJ2-1; TRBD1 matches 9 bases. Germline V CDR1 and CDR2: KGHSH, LQKENI. The CDR3 loop spans 14 amino acids. V lost 2 bases to trimming and J lost 7 bases; unmatched junction nucleotides: 3. The CDR3 is CASSPGTGRNEQFF. CDR3 coding DNA: TGTGCCAGCTCACCAGGGACAGGGCGGAATGAGCAGTTCTTC.

The chain uses TRBV5-1 and TRBJ1-2; D possibly corresponds to TRBD1 (6 bases). The germline gives CDR1 SGHRS, CDR2 YFSETQ. CDR3 length: 12 amino acids. V was clipped by 4 bases and J by 6 bases, with 10 bases between them. In DNA form, the CDR3 reads TGCGCCAGCAGCGCCCCAGGGGATGGCTACACCTTC. Residues: CASSAPGDGYTF.

This chain connects TRBV7-3 to TRBJ2-1, with 8 positions matching TRBD2. Losses at the gene ends were 5 bases for V and 3 bases for J; bases not matched to a gene: 3. The germline V gene has CDR1 SGHTA and CDR2 FQGTGA. The CDR3 length is 14 residues. The CDR3 DNA sequence: TGTGCCAGCAGCCGCGGGGGGCTCTACAATGAGCAGTTCTTC. The encoded protein is CASSRGGLYNEQFF.

V gene TRBV2 combines with J gene TRBJ2-2; D is undetermined. This CDR3 region has 17 residues. V dropped 4 bases and J dropped 0 bases, with 15 bases sitting between them. Germline V gene sequence: CDR1 SNHLY, CDR2 FYNNEI. The CDR3 coding sequence is TGTGCCAGCAGTGGATTTATGGCTGGTGCGAACACCGGGGAGCTGTTTTTT. Translation gives CASSGFMAGANTGELFF.

The J gene is TRBJ2-7, the V gene TRBV10-1; 7 nucleotides line up with TRBD1. CDR3 length equals 15 residues. The germline gives CDR1 WNHNN, CDR2 SYGVQD (reference sequence). The J segment lost 7 bases and the V segment lost 2 bases, leaving 11 bases of the junction unmatched. CDR3 in DNA: TGCGCCAGCAGTGAGACTCCGGGACAGACGTATGAGCAGTACTTC. Translating it yields CASSETPGQTYEQYF.

This clone was detected only a few times. The chain couples TRBV18 to TRBJ2-2; TRBD1 matches 9 bases. The CDR3 is made up of 16 amino acids. Germline V CDR1 and CDR2: KGHSH, LQKENI. V dropped 0 bases and J dropped 6; count of bases not matched to a gene: 5. The chain's CDR3 is CASSPPGTGMAGELFF. DNA of the CDR3: TGTGCCAGCTCACCACCGGGGACAGGGATGGCCGGGGAGCTGTTTTTT.

This chain links TRBV7-9 with TRBJ1-1; no definite D call. V shed 3 bases and J shed 0 bases, with 11 bases lying between them. The germline V gene encodes CDR1 SEHNR and CDR2 FQNEAQ (reference sequence). CDR3 length equals 15 residues. The CDR3 loop reads CASSFRVEMNTEAFF. Written as DNA, the CDR3 is TGTGCCAGCAGCTTTCGCGTCGAGATGAACACTGAAGCTTTCTTT.

The chain carries TRBV19 and TRBJ2-1; 13 nucleotides line up with TRBD2. V dropped 4 bases and J dropped 4; count of bases not matched to a gene: 1. The CDR3 consists of 15 residues. Germline loops: CDR1 LNHDA, CDR2 SQIVND (reference sequence). The CDR3 bases are TGTGCCAGTAGTAAGACTAGCGGGAGGTACAATGAGCAGTTCTTC. As protein: CASSKTSGRYNEQFF.

The chain combines TRBV7-2 with TRBJ1-4; a weak D match, TRBD1 (6 bases). CDR1 SGHTA and CDR2 FQGNSA come from the germline V gene. V lost 3 bases and J lost 11, with 16 bases in between. The CDR3 runs 14 residues. The CDR3, as DNA: TGTGCCAGCAGCTTGGAATACTCGAGGGGGAAACTGTTTTTT. Protein sequence: CASSLEYSRGKLFF.

The rearrangement joins TRBV7-9 to TRBJ1-2, with 11 bases matching TRBD1. Germline V CDR1 and CDR2: SEHNR, FQNEAQ (reference sequence). V lost 3 bases to trimming and J lost 4 bases; unmatched junction nucleotides: 10. This CDR3 is built from 17 residues. The CDR3, as DNA: TGTGCCAGCAGCTTCGGACAGGGGGCGCCTCTCAGCTATGGCTACACCTTC. The encoded protein is CASSFGQGAPLSYGYTF.

V usage is TRBV27 and J usage is TRBJ2-1, with 9 bases fitting TRBD2. Looked up from germline, CDR1 is MNHEY and CDR2 is SMNVEV (reference sequence). This CDR3 is built from 18 residues. Unmatched junction bases numbered 18, after V lost 4 bases and J lost 8 bases. The CDR3 here is CASSSPIRVRGRAYEQFF. The CDR3 nucleotides read TGTGCCAGCAGTTCCCCCATCCGGGTTCGCGGGAGGGCCTATGAGCAGTTCTTC.

The chain links TRBV10-2 to TRBJ1-2; D possibly corresponds to TRBD1 (6 bases). The CDR3 extends over 13 amino acids. The V end lost 6 bases, the J end lost 5 bases, and 13 bases lay between the germline ends. Germline-derived CDR1 and CDR2 are WSHSY and SAAADI. Written as DNA, the CDR3 is TGCGCCAGCAGCCGGGACACTCAATATGGCTACACCTTC. Its protein is CASSRDTQYGYTF.

The chain couples TRBV28 to TRBJ1-2; D is unresolved. V lost 6 bases and J 3 bases, leaving 8 bases between the germline ends. Germline loops: CDR1 MDHEN, CDR2 SYDVKM. This CDR3 region has 12 residues. The CDR3 spells CASSLRDYGYTF. The CDR3 nucleotides read TGTGCCAGCAGCCTTCGGGACTATGGCTACACCTTC.

This clone occurred once. The rearrangement uses TRBV6-5 and TRBJ1-4, with D tentatively TRBD1 (5 bases). V shed 4 bases and J shed 8 bases, with 11 bases lying between them. CDR1 is MNHEY, CDR2 SVGAGI, per germline. The CDR3 runs 13 residues. The CDR3 DNA reads TGTGCCAGCAGTTCCAGGGTGGTCGAAAAACTGTTTTTT. Protein product: CASSSRVVEKLFF.

The gene calls are TRBV6-5 and TRBJ1-5; D remains ambiguous. Trimming took off 5 bases at V and 8 bases at J, with 19 bases between the two ends. The CDR3 has 15 amino acids. Per the germline V gene, CDR1 is MNHEY and CDR2 is SVGAGI. The DNA for the CDR3 is TGTGCCAGCAGTCCCACCATGGCTCCCGGGGAGCCCCAGCATTTT. It yields the protein CASSPTMAPGEPQHF.

The chain joins TRBV6-1 to TRBJ2-5, with D hard to call. This CDR3 is built from 11 residues. V lost 8 bases and J lost 5, with 9 bases in between. Germline V gene lookup returns CDR1 MNHNS and CDR2 SASEGT. Here the CDR3 DNA reads TGTGCCAGCTTGCGGTGGGAGACCCAGTACTTC. Protein sequence: CASLRWETQYF.

The rearrangement joins TRBV5-1 to TRBJ2-6, with unresolved D. Germline CDR1 reads SGHRS; CDR2 reads YFSETQ. This CDR3 is 18 amino acids long. V was trimmed by 0 bases and J by 0 bases, leaving 13 bases between them. The CDR3 DNA follows: TGCGCCAGCAGCTTGGAAGAAACGGGTAGCTCTGGGGCCAACGTCCTGACTTTC. Translated: CASSLEETGSSGANVLTF.

The rearrangement joins TRBV6-1 to TRBJ1-1, with 9 bases identical to TRBD1. The ends lost 4 bases at V and 4 bases at J; junction bases unmatched: 7. CDR1 and CDR2 (germline): MNHNS, SASEGT. CDR3 length: 15 residues. CDR3 region: CASSVGTGRSTEAFF. CDR3 nucleotides: TGTGCCAGCAGTGTTGGGACAGGGAGGAGCACTGAAGCTTTCTTT.